A selection of T cell receptor beta chains follows, all from one sample in a study of vaccination and CD4 T cells after COVID-19. These receptors lack a known antigen. TCRdb processed the PCR reads anew with MiXCR; each CDR3 protein has one entry. The data hold about 15,000 distinct CDR3 sequences, with around 58% observed a single time. What was sequenced was CD4+ T cells from blood, cultured in vitro. These receptors were taken from a human donor who had recovered from COVID-19. Both conserved end residues are part of each CDR3. A D gene is named only where the DNA matches it firmly. Size is stated for part of the rows, as once, few or many counts, or as a class when the clone is expanded.

clone_size: NA
j_call: TRBJ2-3
v_call: TRBV19
d_call: TRBD2
cdr3_aa: CASGTSGSTDTQYF
cdr3_nt: TGTGCCAGTGGGACTAGCGGTAGCACAGATACGCAGTATTTT

clone_size: few
j_call: TRBJ2-5
v_call: TRBV7-7
d_call: TRBD1
cdr3_aa: CASSPTPGQQETQYF
cdr3_nt: TGTGCCAGCAGCCCTACCCCGGGACAGCAAGAGACCCAGTACTTC

clone_size: NA
j_call: TRBJ2-5
v_call: TRBV7-9
d_call: NA
cdr3_aa: CASSFSSNLETQYF
cdr3_nt: TGTGCCAGCAGCTTTTCTAGTAATCTCGAGACCCAGTACTTC

clone_size: NA
j_call: TRBJ2-1
v_call: TRBV18
d_call: NA
cdr3_aa: CASSPGLDYNEQFF
cdr3_nt: TGTGCCAGCTCACCCGGACTTGATTACAATGAGCAGTTCTTC

clone_size: NA
j_call: TRBJ2-3
v_call: TRBV10-3
d_call: NA
cdr3_aa: CAISARTDTQYF
cdr3_nt: TGTGCCATCAGTGCTCGCACAGATACGCAGTATTTT

clone_size: few
j_call: TRBJ1-2
v_call: TRBV29-1
d_call: TRBD1
cdr3_aa: CSVDQGEYGYTF
cdr3_nt: TGCAGCGTTGACCAGGGGGAGTATGGCTACACCTTC

clone_size: NA
j_call: TRBJ2-1
v_call: TRBV7-2
d_call: NA
cdr3_aa: CASSLGSGSYNEQFF
cdr3_nt: TGTGCCAGCAGCTTAGGAAGCGGCTCCTACAATGAGCAGTTCTTC

clone_size: once
j_call: TRBJ1-2
v_call: TRBV30
d_call: TRBD1
cdr3_aa: CAWKLQGARGGYTF
cdr3_nt: TGTGCCTGGAAGCTACAGGGGGCACGAGGCGGCTACACCTTC

clone_size: NA
j_call: TRBJ1-2
v_call: TRBV20-1
d_call: NA
cdr3_aa: CSARDYGYTF
cdr3_nt: TGCAGTGCTAGGGACTATGGCTACACCTTC

clone_size: once
j_call: TRBJ1-5
v_call: TRBV6-5
d_call: TRBD1
cdr3_aa: CASSYSTRDRTLVLNQPQHF
cdr3_nt: TGTGCCAGCAGTTACTCGACCCGGGACAGAACCCTAGTACTCAATCAGCCCCAGCATTTT

clone_size: NA
j_call: TRBJ1-6
v_call: TRBV7-3
d_call: TRBD1
cdr3_aa: CASSLTGGTVGSPLHF
cdr3_nt: TGTGCCAGCAGCTTAACGGGAGGGACAGTGGGTTCACCCCTCCACTTT

clone_size: NA
j_call: TRBJ2-5
v_call: TRBV7-7
d_call: NA
cdr3_aa: CASSLSGDRETQYF
cdr3_nt: TGTGCTAGCAGCTTATCCGGGGATAGGGAGACCCAGTACTTC

clone_size: NA
j_call: TRBJ2-5
v_call: TRBV10-3
d_call: TRBD1
cdr3_aa: CAISLQGQGPQETQYF
cdr3_nt: TGTGCCATCAGTCTCCAAGGACAGGGGCCTCAAGAGACCCAGTACTTC

clone_size: NA
j_call: TRBJ2-3
v_call: TRBV7-2
d_call: TRBD2
cdr3_aa: CASSTRSGRTDTQYF
cdr3_nt: TGTGCCAGCAGCACCAGGAGCGGGAGGACAGATACGCAGTATTTT

clone_size: NA
j_call: TRBJ2-7
v_call: TRBV7-2
d_call: NA
cdr3_aa: CASSPRVSSYEQYF
cdr3_nt: TGTGCCAGCAGCCCACGGGTAAGCTCCTACGAGCAGTACTTC

clone_size: NA
j_call: TRBJ2-7
v_call: TRBV20-1
d_call: NA
cdr3_aa: CSARQSYYEQYF
cdr3_nt: TGCAGTGCCAGACAGAGTTACTACGAGCAGTACTTC

clone_size: NA
j_call: TRBJ2-1
v_call: TRBV20-1
d_call: TRBD2
cdr3_aa: CSARPTSGRAGYNEQFF
cdr3_nt: TGCAGTGCCCGACCGACTAGCGGGAGGGCCGGTTACAATGAGCAGTTCTTC

clone_size: NA
j_call: TRBJ2-5
v_call: TRBV24-1
d_call: TRBD2
cdr3_aa: CATRGGREGPQETQYF
cdr3_nt: TGTGCCACCAGGGGGGGGCGGGAGGGCCCTCAAGAGACCCAGTACTTC

clone_size: few
j_call: TRBJ2-5
v_call: TRBV20-1
d_call: NA
cdr3_aa: CSARVGNQETQYF
cdr3_nt: TGCAGTGCTAGGGTGGGGAACCAAGAGACCCAGTACTTC

clone_size: NA
j_call: TRBJ1-1
v_call: TRBV20-1
d_call: TRBD1
cdr3_aa: CSARARDRGRYGTEAFF
cdr3_nt: TGCAGTGCTAGAGCCCGGGACAGGGGGCGGTATGGCACTGAAGCTTTCTTT

clone_size: NA
j_call: TRBJ2-3
v_call: TRBV7-3
d_call: NA
cdr3_aa: CASSAERTTTDTQYF
cdr3_nt: TGTGCCAGCAGCGCAGAGCGGACTACCACAGATACGCAGTATTTT

clone_size: NA
j_call: TRBJ1-5
v_call: TRBV7-8
d_call: NA
cdr3_aa: CASTVGAGNQPQHF
cdr3_nt: TGTGCCAGCACCGTTGGCGCGGGAAATCAGCCCCAGCATTTT

clone_size: NA
j_call: TRBJ2-7
v_call: TRBV6-2/TRBV6-3
d_call: NA
cdr3_aa: CASSLRDTTYEQYF
cdr3_nt: TGTGCCAGCAGTTTAAGGGACACAACCTACGAGCAGTACTTC

clone_size: NA
j_call: TRBJ1-1
v_call: TRBV7-6
d_call: NA
cdr3_aa: CASSPRGVTEAFF
cdr3_nt: TGTGCCAGCAGCCCCCGAGGAGTTACTGAAGCTTTCTTT

clone_size: NA
j_call: TRBJ2-3
v_call: TRBV25-1
d_call: NA
cdr3_aa: CASSELGTLGQDTQYF
cdr3_nt: TGTGCCAGCAGTGAACTCGGGACATTGGGGCAAGATACGCAGTATTTT

clone_size: NA
j_call: TRBJ1-5
v_call: TRBV15
d_call: NA
cdr3_aa: CATSRAGSDQPQHF
cdr3_nt: TGTGCCACCAGCAGAGCAGGGTCGGACCAGCCCCAGCATTTT

clone_size: large
j_call: TRBJ2-5
v_call: TRBV10-3
d_call: TRBD1
cdr3_aa: CAISESIGQGEETQYF
cdr3_nt: TGTGCCATCAGTGAGTCCATAGGACAGGGGGAAGAGACCCAGTACTTC

clone_size: NA
j_call: TRBJ2-1
v_call: TRBV4-1
d_call: NA
cdr3_aa: CASSRGEARGSTYNEQFF
cdr3_nt: TGCGCCAGCAGCCGAGGTGAGGCGCGGGGCTCAACCTACAATGAGCAGTTCTTC

clone_size: NA
j_call: TRBJ2-7
v_call: TRBV30
d_call: NA
cdr3_aa: CAWSDDSREQYF
cdr3_nt: TGTGCCTGGAGTGATGACAGCCGCGAGCAGTACTTC

clone_size: once
j_call: TRBJ2-5
v_call: TRBV5-4
d_call: TRBD1
cdr3_aa: CASSFRGQGSGGTQYF
cdr3_nt: TGTGCCAGCAGCTTTCGGGGACAGGGAAGTGGGGGGACCCAGTACTTC

clone_size: NA
j_call: TRBJ2-7
v_call: TRBV5-1
d_call: TRBD2
cdr3_aa: CASSLRLAGANEQYF
cdr3_nt: TGCGCCAGCAGCTTACGACTAGCGGGAGCGAACGAGCAGTACTTC

clone_size: NA
j_call: TRBJ2-7
v_call: TRBV2
d_call: TRBD1
cdr3_aa: CASRHGQGAGNEQYF
cdr3_nt: TGTGCCAGCAGACACGGACAGGGGGCAGGAAACGAGCAGTACTTC

clone_size: NA
j_call: TRBJ2-7
v_call: TRBV2
d_call: NA
cdr3_aa: CASSADIYEQYF
cdr3_nt: TGTGCCAGCAGTGCGGACATCTACGAGCAGTACTTC

clone_size: NA
j_call: TRBJ1-3
v_call: TRBV4-2
d_call: NA
cdr3_aa: CASSQESQTGNTIYF
cdr3_nt: TGTGCCAGCAGCCAAGAAAGTCAAACTGGAAACACCATATATTTT

clone_size: NA
j_call: TRBJ2-5
v_call: TRBV5-8
d_call: NA
cdr3_aa: CASSLERWGLTRRETQYF
cdr3_nt: TGTGCCAGCAGCTTGGAGAGGTGGGGGCTCACCCGTCGGGAGACCCAGTACTTC

clone_size: few
j_call: TRBJ2-2
v_call: TRBV27
d_call: TRBD2
cdr3_aa: CASRPGLASGELFF
cdr3_nt: TGTGCCAGCAGGCCGGGACTAGCAAGCGGGGAGCTGTTTTTT

clone_size: NA
j_call: TRBJ1-1
v_call: TRBV19
d_call: NA
cdr3_aa: CASSLTALNTEAFF
cdr3_nt: TGTGCCAGTAGTCTGACAGCGTTGAACACTGAAGCTTTCTTT

clone_size: NA
j_call: TRBJ2-2
v_call: TRBV5-1
d_call: TRBD1
cdr3_aa: CASSSTGAGELFF
cdr3_nt: TGCGCCAGCAGCTCTACAGGGGCCGGGGAGCTGTTTTTT

clone_size: NA
j_call: TRBJ2-3
v_call: TRBV20-1
d_call: NA
cdr3_aa: CSARLRGNTDTQYF
cdr3_nt: TGCAGTGCTAGGCTAAGGGGGAACACAGATACGCAGTATTTT

clone_size: NA
j_call: TRBJ1-5
v_call: TRBV9
d_call: NA
cdr3_aa: CASSASGSGQPQHF
cdr3_nt: TGTGCCAGCAGCGCCTCAGGGTCGGGTCAGCCCCAGCATTTT

clone_size: once
j_call: TRBJ1-2
v_call: TRBV6-5
d_call: TRBD1
cdr3_aa: CASSSTGGHNYGYTF
cdr3_nt: TGTGCCAGCAGTTCGACAGGGGGACATAACTATGGCTACACCTTC

clone_size: NA
j_call: TRBJ2-5
v_call: TRBV20-1
d_call: TRBD2
cdr3_aa: CSVTGTSGSFQETQYF
cdr3_nt: TGCAGTGTTACCGGGACTAGCGGGAGTTTCCAAGAGACCCAGTACTTC

clone_size: NA
j_call: TRBJ2-3
v_call: TRBV7-2
d_call: TRBD2
cdr3_aa: CASSSGTMISADTQYF
cdr3_nt: TGTGCCAGCAGCTCCGGGACTATGATTTCTGCAGATACGCAGTATTTT

clone_size: NA
j_call: TRBJ1-5
v_call: TRBV2
d_call: NA
cdr3_aa: CASSAGSGSNQPQHF
cdr3_nt: TGTGCCAGCAGTGCAGGGTCTGGAAGCAATCAGCCCCAGCATTTT

clone_size: NA
j_call: TRBJ1-1
v_call: TRBV2
d_call: TRBD1
cdr3_aa: CASRTGQGLVNTEAFF
cdr3_nt: TGTGCCAGCAGGACGGGACAGGGGCTCGTGAACACTGAAGCTTTCTTT

clone_size: NA
j_call: TRBJ2-7
v_call: TRBV12-3/TRBV12-4
d_call: NA
cdr3_aa: CASSLPIMGSYEQYF
cdr3_nt: TGTGCCAGCAGTTTACCCATTATGGGGAGCTACGAGCAGTACTTC

clone_size: large
j_call: TRBJ1-1
v_call: TRBV12-3/TRBV12-4
d_call: NA
cdr3_aa: CASSLVGNTEAFF
cdr3_nt: TGTGCCAGCAGTTTGGTGGGCAACACTGAAGCTTTCTTT

clone_size: NA
j_call: TRBJ1-1
v_call: TRBV6-1
d_call: TRBD1
cdr3_aa: CARREDRGTLNTEAFF
cdr3_nt: TGTGCCCGCAGGGAAGACAGGGGCACTTTGAACACTGAAGCTTTCTTT

clone_size: NA
j_call: TRBJ1-4
v_call: TRBV27
d_call: TRBD1
cdr3_aa: CASNFRGQIGEKLFF
cdr3_nt: TGTGCCAGCAACTTTAGGGGGCAGATAGGCGAAAAACTGTTTTTT

clone_size: NA
j_call: TRBJ2-5
v_call: TRBV6-1
d_call: NA
cdr3_aa: CASSRPGETQYF
cdr3_nt: TGTGCCAGCAGTCGACCGGGAGAGACCCAGTACTTC

clone_size: few
j_call: TRBJ2-5
v_call: TRBV9
d_call: TRBD2
cdr3_aa: CASSPGLAGWGEGETQYF
cdr3_nt: TGTGCCAGCAGCCCCGGACTAGCGGGATGGGGAGAGGGGGAGACCCAGTACTTC

clone_size: NA
j_call: TRBJ2-1
v_call: TRBV6-5
d_call: NA
cdr3_aa: CASSYRAATGSEQFF
cdr3_nt: TGTGCCAGCAGTTACCGGGCAGCCACCGGTAGTGAGCAGTTCTTC

clone_size: NA
j_call: TRBJ2-3
v_call: TRBV6-4
d_call: NA
cdr3_aa: CASSGDSTDTQYF
cdr3_nt: TGTGCCAGCAGTGGGGACAGCACAGATACGCAGTATTTT

clone_size: NA
j_call: TRBJ2-7
v_call: TRBV14
d_call: TRBD1
cdr3_aa: CASSQLQGDHEQYF
cdr3_nt: TGTGCCAGCAGCCAGTTACAGGGGGACCACGAGCAGTACTTC

clone_size: NA
j_call: TRBJ1-4
v_call: TRBV30
d_call: NA
cdr3_aa: CAWSAGVEGSSEKLFF
cdr3_nt: TGTGCCTGGAGTGCCGGGGTAGAGGGGAGTAGTGAAAAACTGTTTTTT

clone_size: NA
j_call: TRBJ1-6
v_call: TRBV7-2
d_call: NA
cdr3_aa: CASSPRPSSPLHF
cdr3_nt: TGTGCCAGCAGCCCCAGACCGAGTTCACCCCTCCACTTT

clone_size: once
j_call: TRBJ2-3
v_call: TRBV7-8
d_call: NA
cdr3_aa: CASSLVAGYSTDTQYF
cdr3_nt: TGTGCCAGCAGCTTAGTCGCAGGGTATAGCACAGATACGCAGTATTTT

clone_size: NA
j_call: TRBJ2-6
v_call: TRBV6-1
d_call: NA
cdr3_aa: CASRRGNSGANVLTF
cdr3_nt: TGTGCCAGCAGAAGGGGGAACTCTGGGGCCAACGTCCTGACTTTC

clone_size: NA
j_call: TRBJ2-7
v_call: TRBV10-3
d_call: NA
cdr3_aa: CAISLSGTYEQYF
cdr3_nt: TGTGCCATCAGTCTTTCAGGTACCTACGAGCAGTACTTC

clone_size: NA
j_call: TRBJ2-7
v_call: TRBV6-1
d_call: TRBD2
cdr3_aa: CASSELAGGSYEQYF
cdr3_nt: TGTGCCAGCAGTGAACTAGCGGGAGGCTCCTACGAGCAGTACTTC